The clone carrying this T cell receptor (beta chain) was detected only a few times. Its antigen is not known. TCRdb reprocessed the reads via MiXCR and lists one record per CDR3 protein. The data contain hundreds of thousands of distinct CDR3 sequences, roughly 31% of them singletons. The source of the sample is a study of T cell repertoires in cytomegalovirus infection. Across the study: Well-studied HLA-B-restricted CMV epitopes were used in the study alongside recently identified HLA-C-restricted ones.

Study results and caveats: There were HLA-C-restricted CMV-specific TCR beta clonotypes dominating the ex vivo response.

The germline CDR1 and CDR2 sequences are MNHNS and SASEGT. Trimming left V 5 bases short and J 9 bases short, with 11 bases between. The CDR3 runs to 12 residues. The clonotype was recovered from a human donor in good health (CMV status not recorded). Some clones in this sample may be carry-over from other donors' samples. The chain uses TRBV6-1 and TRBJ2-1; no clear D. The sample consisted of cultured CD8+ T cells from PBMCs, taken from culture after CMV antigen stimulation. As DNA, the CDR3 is TGTGCCAGCAGTCCCCGCGGAACTGAGCAGTTCTTC. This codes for CASSPRGTEQFF.